This T cell receptor beta chain derives from a study of T cell responses to AZD1222 COVID-19 vaccine. Study conclusions and caveats: Per reports, nearly half of all spike-specific TCRs target regions that are unmutated in variants.

CDR3 length equals 13 residues. Looked up from germline, CDR1 is MNHNY and CDR2 is SVGAGI (reference sequence). Trimming stripped 6 bases from V and 5 bases from J, with 10 bases between. Only in-frame clones appear in the TCRdb table, and some are missing; sequencing was by immunoSEQ multiplex PCR. There are about 130,000 clones in the sample; approximately 93% occur only once, and around 0.91% lies in the top ten. Worth noting for this clone: Its target is unknown.

The sequences come from peripheral blood, collected on day 0 of AZD1222 vaccination. The TCR sequence derives from an adult in good health. The rearrangement uses TRBV6-6 and TRBJ1-4; D uncertain. The CDR3 DNA follows: TGTGCCAGCAGCCGAGGCGCCAATGAAAAACTGTTTTTT. Translated: CASSRGANEKLFF.